The present entry profiles one T cell receptor beta chain with its context. Its antigen is undetermined. The donors (healthy individuals) were bone marrow donors. The data were obtained in a study of cytomegalovirus exposure and HLA in healthy donors. Findings of the study overall: Evidence from a later analysis indicated that most CMV-associated TCR beta chains looked HLA-restricted. A later analysis associated approximately 17,000 TCR beta sequences with HLA alleles at a 0.05 false discovery rate.

Germline CDR1 reads SEHNR; CDR2 reads FQNEAQ (reference sequence). The ends were cut back, 7 bases at V and 1 base at J, with 14 bases in the middle. The CDR3 has 16 amino acids. This PCR relied on a set of 60 Vbeta primers and 13 Jbeta primers. Produced via immunoSEQ multiplex PCR; TCRdb's table is partial and in-frame only. This sample carries about 180,000 clones, about 80% of them seen once, and the ten largest clones take approximately 2.1%. This TCR was recovered from a woman aged 25 to 45 in good health and CMV-seronegative. Sequencing was done on a sample of PBMCs. This chain uses TRBV7-9 with TRBJ2-6; a possible D gene is TRBD1 (6 bases). Here the CDR3 reads CASTFARGSGANVLTF. The CDR3 bases are TGTGCCAGCACCTTCGCGAGGGGGTCTGGGGCCAACGTCCTGACTTTC.